This T cell receptor (beta chain) was identified during a study of identical twins. The germline CDR1 and CDR2 sequences are SNHLY and FYNNEI. V lost 8 bases and J 5 bases, leaving 21 bases between the germline ends. The CDR3 runs 15 residues. TCRdb analysed the 5' RACE reads with MiXCR anew, one entry per CDR3 protein. Of about 240,000 distinct CDR3 sequences in the sample, approximately 7.9% were seen once. There are a few counts of this clonotype. Separately, the same data were catalogued under a study of yellow fever vaccine responses in identical twins.

Sequenced sample: CD8+ T cells sorted from blood. The TCR sequence derives from a woman between 18 and 30 years old in good health. V is TRBV2 and J is TRBJ1-1; possible D gene TRBD1, 5 bases. CDR3 residues: CASPGASPKGTEAFF. The DNA of the CDR3 is TGTGCCAGCCCCGGGGCCTCACCCAAGGGGACTGAAGCTTTCTTT.